One and the same sample provided the 12 T cell receptor beta chains below, sequenced in a study of T cells after yellow fever vaccination. One entry per CDR3 protein results from TCRdb running MiXCR on the 5' RACE reads. The sample carries 280,000 or so distinct CDR3 sequences, approximately 10% recorded once. Sequencing was performed on CD4+ T cells sorted from PBMCs, taken 5 days after the yellow fever booster vaccination. Source of these receptors: a man between 18 and 35 years old who received the YFV17D yellow fever vaccine.

The CDR3 here is CASSSRGKGNQPQHF. The DNA of the CDR3 is TGTGCCAGCAGTTCCAGGGGTAAGGGCAATCAGCCCCAGCATTTT. V is TRBV12-3 or TRBV12-4 and J is TRBJ1-5, with a possible D match to TRBD1 (6 bases). V was trimmed by 4 bases and J by 2 bases, leaving 12 bases between them. The CDR3 totals 15 residues.

This clonotype showed up just a few times. The chain couples TRBV5-4 to TRBJ2-1; D is tentatively TRBD1 or TRBD2 (5 bases each). The CDR3 consists of 17 residues. The germline V and J ends were trimmed by 4 bases and 2 bases, with 19 bases remaining between them. In germline, CDR1 is SGHNT, CDR2 YYREEE (reference sequence). The CDR3 reads CASSPRGRRPTYNEQFF. In DNA form, the CDR3 reads TGTGCCAGCAGCCCACGGGGCCGGCGCCCCACCTACAATGAGCAGTTCTTC.

In its sample, this clonotype was seen many times. This sequence joins TRBV5-1 and TRBJ2-7; a possible D gene is TRBD2 (7 bases). Germline lookup yields CDR1 SGHRS and CDR2 YFSETQ. CDR3 length: 16 residues. Trimming took off 0 bases at V and 3 bases at J, with 16 bases between the two ends. This CDR3 reads CASSLARGGGFYEQYF. DNA for the CDR3: TGCGCCAGCAGCTTGGCTCGCGGGGGCGGATTCTACGAGCAGTACTTC.

The chain links TRBV28 to TRBJ1-5, with unresolved D. CDR3 length: 11 amino acids. V was pared by 6 bases and J by 7 bases, with 7 bases between. The germline CDR1 and CDR2 sequences are MDHEN and SYDVKM. CDR3 bases: TGTGCCAGCAGCATAAGGCAGCCCCAGCATTTT. Its translation is CASSIRQPQHF.

This clonotype was observed at least ten times. The chain has TRBV27 and TRBJ1-5, with 9 nucleotides matching TRBD1. In germline, CDR1 is MNHEY, CDR2 SMNVEV (reference sequence). This CDR3 comprises 16 residues. Unmatched junction bases numbered 7, after V lost 5 bases and J lost 2 bases. The CDR3: CASSATGGYGNQPQHF. The CDR3 nucleotides are TGTGCCAGCAGTGCGACAGGGGGGTACGGCAATCAGCCCCAGCATTTT.

V and J are TRBV5-8 and TRBJ2-7; 10 bases are a match to TRBD1. CDR1 and CDR2 from the germline V gene are SGHTS and YDEGEE. Trimming cost V 4 bases and J 5 bases; bases outside gene matches: 6. CDR3 length: 14 residues. The CDR3 loop is CASSTLGTGDEQYV. The DNA for the CDR3 is TGTGCCAGCAGCACGCTGGGGACAGGGGACGAGCAGTACGTC.

The chain has TRBV4-1 and TRBJ2-1; 8 bases are shared with TRBD2. Trimming removed 8 bases from V and 4 bases from J; junction bases left unmatched: 10. The germline gives CDR1 MGHRA, CDR2 YSYEKL. This CDR3 is built from 15 residues. The CDR3 spells CASVPGRANYNEQFF. CDR3 coding DNA: TGCGCCAGCGTTCCCGGGAGGGCTAATTACAATGAGCAGTTCTTC.

This clonotype was recorded a few times. The chain uses TRBV18 and TRBJ2-1; TRBD2 matches at 9 bases. This CDR3 is built from 17 residues. Losses at the gene ends were 2 bases for V and 5 bases for J; bases not matched to a gene: 10. In germline, CDR1 is KGHSH, CDR2 LQKENI. CDR3 coding DNA: TGTGCCAGCTCACCAAGTACCATACTAGCGGGCGACAATGAGCAGTTCTTC. Its translation is CASSPSTILAGDNEQFF. The full variable domain, in which reference TRBV18 and TRBJ2-1 provide the parts outside the CDR3, is NAGVMQNPRHLVRRRGQEARLRCSPMKGHSHVYWYRQLPEEGLKFMVYLQKENIIDESGMPKERFSAEFPKEGPSILRIQQVVRGDSAAYFCASSPSTILAGDNEQFFGPGTRLTVL.

The chain recombines TRBV6-2 or TRBV6-3 with TRBJ2-3; 10 bases fit TRBD2. V was pared by 7 bases and J by 2 bases, with 6 bases of the junction left unmatched. The germline V gene encodes CDR1 MNHEY and CDR2 SVGEGT. The CDR3 consists of 15 residues. CDR3 sequence (DNA): TGTGCCAGCAAACAACTAGCGGGGCTCACAGATACGCAGTATTTT. Its protein product is CASKQLAGLTDTQYF.

This clonotype was recorded a few times. The V call is TRBV6-5, the J call TRBJ2-4; D is possibly TRBD1 (6 bases). The germline V and J ends were trimmed by 4 bases and 9 bases, with 10 bases remaining between them. CDR3 size: 12 residues. The germline V gene has CDR1 MNHEY and CDR2 SVGAGI. In DNA form, the CDR3 reads TGTGCCAGCAGTTTTACAGGGTCCATTCAGTACTTC. Encoded protein: CASSFTGSIQYF.

The V and J genes are TRBV16 and TRBJ1-1; a possible D gene is TRBD1 (5 bases). Germline-derived CDR1 and CDR2 are KGHSY and FQNENV. This CDR3 comprises 15 residues. V gave up 2 bases and J gave up 1 base, with 11 bases separating them. The DNA for the CDR3 is TGTGCCAGCAGCCAAAGGGTAGGGGCGAACACTGAAGCTTTCTTT. The encoded protein is CASSQRVGANTEAFF.

This chain uses TRBV7-2 with TRBJ2-2, with 10 bases aligning to TRBD2. This CDR3 has 18 amino acids. Losses at the gene ends were 2 bases for V and 0 bases for J; bases not matched to a gene: 6. Germline V gene data show CDR1 as SGHTA and CDR2 as FQGNSA. The CDR3 coding sequence is TGTGCCAGCAGCTTAATGCTAGCGGGGGCGACGAACACCGGGGAGCTGTTTTTT. Translated: CASSLMLAGATNTGELFF.